The source of this TCR beta chain is a study of cytomegalovirus exposure and HLA in healthy donors. In the study overall: Early on, a data release was issued that held 65 million to 100 million unique TCRs from HLA-typed donors.

With regard to this clone: Its matching antigen is unknown.

Regarding the study as a whole: Based on reports, TCR beta sequences accurately predicted HLA-A and HLA-B alleles for most subjects. According to an earlier analysis, most TCR beta V segments yielded productive rearrangements about 90% or about 30% of the time. Equally common other TCR beta chains were less clonally expanded than HLA-associated ones, a later analysis found.

The PCR was carried out with 60 Vbeta primers and 13 Jbeta primers. Sequenced by immunoSEQ multiplex PCR; TCRdb stores in-frame clones only, minus some. This sample has about 130,000 clones, with 80% found just once. Germline V gene sequence: CDR1 SNHLY, CDR2 FYNNEI. CDR3 length: 15 amino acids. Trimming pared 2 bases from V and 3 bases from J, leaving 13 bases between. This sequence joins TRBV2 and TRBJ1-1, with a possible D match to TRBD1 (6 bases). This receptor was taken from a woman between 40 and 50 years old in good health and CMV-seronegative. The sample comprised PBMCs. The CDR3 sequence: CASSEWGRGDTEAFF. The DNA of the CDR3 is TGTGCCAGCAGTGAATGGGGCAGGGGAGACACTGAAGCTTTCTTT. The full variable domain, in which reference TRBV2 and TRBJ1-1 provide the parts outside the CDR3, is EPEVTQTPSHQVTQMGQEVILRCVPISNHLYFYWYRQILGQKVEFLVSFYNNEISEKSEIFDDQFSVERPDGSNFTLKIRSTKLEDSAMYFCASSEWGRGDTEAFFGQGTRLTVV.